This TCR beta chain is from a study of T-cell reconstitution after alpha-beta-depleted transplantation in children. This clonotype showed up just a few times. Its cognate antigen is unknown. Trimming cost V 5 bases and J 1 base, with 18 bases left between them. The CDR3 loop spans 17 amino acids. Unique molecular identifiers featured in how the TCRbeta library was prepared. TCRdb reanalysed the PCR reads using MiXCR and keeps one entry per CDR3 protein. The data show roughly 300,000 distinct CDR3 sequences, 11% seen once. General observations from the study: Expanded graft clones, several hundred of them, were reportedly the source of alpha-beta T cells about two months after transplant. Some patients' high day-60 TCRbeta diversity was attributed to recipient cells surviving conditioning.

Sequencing used peripheral blood, obtained 180 days after TCRalphabeta/CD19-depleted stem cell transplant. This rearrangement joins TRBV12-3 or TRBV12-4 to TRBJ2-4; D not resolved. The clonotype was recovered from a male patient aged 2-15 years who had a stem cell transplant for chronic granulomatous disease, so the T cells may come from the graft donor. The CDR3 protein is CASSLRLLPGAKNIQYF. CDR3 bases: TGTGCCAGCAGTCTCCGACTCCTCCCGGGCGCCAAAAACATTCAGTACTTC.